These 10 T cell receptor beta chains originate from one sample sequenced in a study of breast tumors, draining lymph nodes, adjacent tissues. TCRdb redid the calling of the multiplex PCR reads with MiXCR, one entry per CDR3 protein. Altogether 150,000 to 200,000 distinct CDR3 sequences are present, about 34% being singletons, with the ten largest covering 3.8%. Samples came from axillary lymph nodes draining the breast cancer. Sequenced: axillary lymph node tissue. The receptor source for this set is a female donor with breast cancer. Some clones in this sample may be carry-over from other donors' samples.

This clonotype showed up many times. The chain uses TRBV7-3 and TRBJ1-3; possible D gene TRBD1, 5 bases. Trimming left V 0 bases short and J 4 bases short, with 10 bases between. Germline V gives CDR1 SGHTA, CDR2 FQGTGA. CDR3 length equals 15 residues. The chain's CDR3 is CASSLTGGFGNTIYF. The CDR3 bases are TGTGCCAGCAGCTTAACGGGGGGTTTCGGAAACACCATATATTTT. The variable domain in full, with the rest retrieved from reference TRBV7-3 and TRBJ1-3, is GAGVSQTPSNKVTEKGKYVELRCDPISGHTALYWYRQSLGQGPEFLIYFQGTGAADDSGLPNDRFFAVRPEGSVSTLKIQRTERGDSAVYLCASSLTGGFGNTIYFGEGSWLTVV.

V is TRBV11-2 and J is TRBJ1-1; 7 bases are shared with TRBD1. The CDR3 consists of 18 residues. V was clipped by 5 bases and J by 1 base; unmatched bases: 16. Germline V gives CDR1 SGHAT, CDR2 FQNNGV. The CDR3: CASSVHGRQGLRNTEAFF. The CDR3 region has the DNA TGTGCCAGCAGCGTACATGGGAGACAGGGTCTTCGGAACACTGAAGCTTTCTTT. Using reference TRBV11-2 and TRBJ1-1 for the parts outside the CDR3, the full variable domain is EAGVAQSPRYKIIEKRQSVAFWCNPISGHATLYWYQQILGQGPKLLIQFQNNGVVDDSQLPKDRFSAERLKGVDSTLKIQPAKLEDSAVYLCASSVHGRQGLRNTEAFFGQGTRLTVV.

The sample holds many counts of this clonotype. The gene calls are TRBV20-1 and TRBJ2-7; TRBD2 is a possible D gene (5 bases). Trimming removed 5 bases from V and 6 bases from J, with 26 bases in between. The CDR3 extends over 16 amino acids. The germline gives CDR1 DFQATT, CDR2 SNEGSKA (reference sequence). The CDR3 loop is CSAEGGARTQAIEQYF. The CDR3 DNA follows: TGCAGTGCTGAGGGCGGCGCGCGCACTCAGGCTATCGAGCAGTACTTC.

This clonotype came up many times. The chain joins TRBV11-2 to TRBJ2-7; TRBD1 might be the D (5 bases). The V and J ends lost 5 bases and 6 bases respectively, with 14 bases between them. The CDR3 has 13 residues. Germline CDR1 is SGHAT and CDR2 is FQNNGV. This CDR3 reads CASSPQGLGEQYF. In nucleotides, the CDR3 is TGTGCCAGCAGCCCTCAGGGTCTAGGCGAGCAGTACTTC.

The V and J genes are TRBV20-1 and TRBJ1-6, with D unresolved. Germline assignment: CDR1 DFQATT and CDR2 SNEGSKA (reference sequence). The CDR3 sequence is 21 residues long. With 0 bases removed from V and 9 bases from J, the gap between germline ends came to 33 bases. The CDR3 here is CSARDSGRSPSPTMSSSPLHF. The CDR3 DNA sequence: TGCAGTGCTAGAGATAGCGGGAGGTCACCCTCTCCTACAATGAGCAGTTCACCCCTCCACTTT.

The chain uses TRBV27 and TRBJ1-3; D is ambiguous. The germline CDR1 and CDR2 sequences are MNHEY and SMNVEV (reference sequence). The ends were cut back, 6 bases at V and 0 bases at J, with 18 bases in the middle. The CDR3 has 17 residues. CDR3 sequence reads: CASSPPSAPNSGNTIYF. CDR3 nucleotide sequence: TGTGCCAGCAGCCCCCCTTCCGCTCCGAACTCTGGAAACACCATATATTTT.

This clonotype was counted many times. The rearrangement links TRBV11-2 to TRBJ2-2, with D tentatively TRBD1 (5 bases). The V gene lost 0 bases and the J gene lost 5 bases, with 10 bases spanning the gap. The germline V gene encodes CDR1 SGHAT and CDR2 FQNNGV. CDR3 length: 15 residues. In DNA form, the CDR3 reads TGTGCCAGCAGCTTAGACCCCAGGGCGACCGGGGAGCTGTTTTTT. Translating gives CASSLDPRATGELFF.

A note on this clonotype: The CDR3 end shows no conserved phenylalanine or tryptophan, and so a read error is likely. The V call is TRBV7-9, the J call TRBJ2-5; the D is unclear. The germline V gene has CDR1 SEHNR and CDR2 FQNEAQ (reference sequence). The V gene lost 6 bases and the J gene lost 2 bases, with 13 bases spanning the gap. The length of the CDR3 is 14 residues. In nucleotides, the CDR3 is TGTGCCAGCAGTTCCCCGTCGGTACAAGAGACCCAGTACCCC. This encodes CASSSPSVQETQYP.

This clonotype was seen repeatedly, ten times or more. V is TRBV5-1 and J is TRBJ2-3; 12 bases fit TRBD2. Germline CDR1 and CDR2: SGHRS and YFSETQ. The V segment lost 9 bases and the J segment 4 bases; nucleotides outside the gene matches: 9. The CDR3 covers 15 residues. This CDR3 is CATTIRTSGADTQYF. Here the CDR3 DNA reads TGCGCCACCACAATACGGACTAGCGGGGCAGATACGCAGTATTTT.

The CDR3: CASSSRTGGGTGELFF. The CDR3, as DNA: TGTGCCAGCAGCTCTCGGACAGGGGGCGGCACCGGGGAGCTGTTTTTT. V gene TRBV5-6 combines with J gene TRBJ2-2, with 11 bases that match TRBD1. There are 16 residues in the CDR3. Per germline, CDR1 SGHDT and CDR2 YYEEEE. After removal of 3 bases from V and 4 bases from J, the junction contained 5 bases not matched to a gene. Full variable domain (missing parts from reference TRBV5-6 and TRBJ2-2): DAGVTQSPTHLIKTRGQQVTLRCSPKSGHDTVSWYQQALGQGPQFIFQYYEEEERQRGNFPDRFSGHQFPNYSSELNVNALLLGDSALYLCASSSRTGGGTGELFFGEGSRLTVL.